The source of this TCR beta chain is a study of CD8+CD57+ T cells in acquired aplastic anemia (dated by TCRdb to about 2018). At the level of the whole study: A mean of 3.2 ug of DNA, ranging from roughly 0.2 to 27.4 ug, was extracted from sorted CD4+ and CD8+ cells. CD8+CD57+ expansion was defined as frequency above the mean frequency observed in healthy subjects.

This clonotype was observed at least ten times. This clone's antigen is unknown. Per-base quality was not reported, and no clone a single base away is much larger than it. Results the study describes overall, beyond this receptor: CD8+ Simpson's diversity did not differ significantly between patients and healthy controls (P=0.060). Around 28 CD8+ CDR3 sequences were found to be shared between patients and controls, but these sequences appeared to be highly expressed in patients and within the immunodominant clones of the patients.

Trimming costs V 6 bases and J 6 bases, and their ends lie 15 bases apart. Its CDR3 holds 14 amino acids, cysteine through phenylalanine. Only the CDR3 DNA stays, 42 bases, in frame from base 1. Patients chosen for sequencing had shown expansion of CD8+CD57+ cells by flow cytometry. Every patient had a diagnosis of severe acquired aplastic anemia based on International Study of Aplastic Anemia and Agranulocytosis and Camitta criteria. No therapy had been received by the patients at the time of blood sampling. In the study, sorted CD4+ and CD8+ blood T cells from patients with severe aplastic anemia and from healthy subjects underwent deep sequencing of TCR repertoires. In the USA, patient enrollment took place under clinicaltrials.gov protocols 00001620, 01623167, 00001397, 00071045, 00081523 and 00961064. Ficoll-Paque density gradient centrifugation was used to isolate peripheral blood mononuclear cells. Before DNA extraction, CD4+ and CD8+ T cells were sorted with FACS or magnetic beads.

Profiling of TCR beta VDJ combinations and CDR3 sequences used genomic DNA as the template. An Illumina HiSeq 2000 was used for TCR repertoire sequencing. In the authors' own workflow: Repertoires were assessed using TRBV/TRBJ rearrangement plots, CDR3 size and DJ length profiles, and Simpson's diversity index. The immunodominant clone was defined as the most abundant DNA sequence in deep sequencing data. CDR3 amino acid sequences were checked for sharing across subjects and were also compared against the VDJdb database and published repertoires. TCRdb reworked the public reads: Q25 trimming with fastp, MiXCR clone assembly, productive beta chains retained. Every entry covers one CDR3 protein and lists the most common genes and DNA from its rows. The V and J calls reflect TCRdb's pipeline rather than the authors' work. The sample table holds 150,000 to 200,000 distinct CDR3 sequences, of which about half were seen once. The ten largest make up about 1.8% of the sample.

The sample comprised sorted CD4+, CD8+, or CD8+CD57+ T cells (not recorded which) from PBMCs. The V gene is TRBV12-3 or TRBV12-4 and the J gene is TRBJ1-5; there is no confident call for the D gene. This TCR derives from a human donor with aplastic anemia. The DNA sequence is TGTGCCAGCAGCCCCAGGACGGCTTTTCAGCCCCAGCATTTT. Translated, it gives CASSPRTAFQPQHF.